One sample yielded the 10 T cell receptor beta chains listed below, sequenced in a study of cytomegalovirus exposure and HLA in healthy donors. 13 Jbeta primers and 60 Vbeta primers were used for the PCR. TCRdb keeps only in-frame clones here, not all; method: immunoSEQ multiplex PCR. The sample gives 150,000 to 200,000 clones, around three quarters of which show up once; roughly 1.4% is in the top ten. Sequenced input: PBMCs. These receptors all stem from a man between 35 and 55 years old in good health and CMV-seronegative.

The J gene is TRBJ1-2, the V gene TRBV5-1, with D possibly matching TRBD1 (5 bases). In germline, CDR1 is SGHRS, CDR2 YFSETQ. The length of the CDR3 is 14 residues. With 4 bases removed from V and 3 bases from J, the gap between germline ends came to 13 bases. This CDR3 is CASSHEPGDYGYTF. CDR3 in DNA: TGCGCCAGCAGCCACGAACCGGGGGACTATGGCTACACCTTC.

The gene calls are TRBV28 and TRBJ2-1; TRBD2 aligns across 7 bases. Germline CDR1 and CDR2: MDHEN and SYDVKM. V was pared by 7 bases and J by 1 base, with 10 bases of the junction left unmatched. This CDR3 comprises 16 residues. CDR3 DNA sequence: TGTGCCAGCACCCCCGGAGGACTAGGGTCCTACAATGAGCAGTTCTTC. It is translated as CASTPGGLGSYNEQFF. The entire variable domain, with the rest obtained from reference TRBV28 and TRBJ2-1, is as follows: DVKVTQSSRYLVKRTGEKVFLECVQDMDHENMFWYRQDPGLGLRLIYFSYDVKMKEKGDIPEGYSVSREKKERFSLILESASTNQTSMYLCASTPGGLGSYNEQFFGPGTRLTVL.

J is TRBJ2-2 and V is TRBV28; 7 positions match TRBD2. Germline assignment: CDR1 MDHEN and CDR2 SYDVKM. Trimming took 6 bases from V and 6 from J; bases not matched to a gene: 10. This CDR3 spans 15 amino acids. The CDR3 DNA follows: TGTGCCAGCAGCTATGGTGGTGGGAGGGCCGGGGAGCTGTTTTTT. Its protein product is CASSYGGGRAGELFF.

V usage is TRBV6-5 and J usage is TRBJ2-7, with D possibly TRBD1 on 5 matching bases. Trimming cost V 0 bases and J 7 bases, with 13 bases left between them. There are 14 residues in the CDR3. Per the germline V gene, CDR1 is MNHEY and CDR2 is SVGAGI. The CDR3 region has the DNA TGTGCCAGCAGTTACTCACATGGGGCGCGGGAGCAGTACTTC. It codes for CASSYSHGAREQYF.

As DNA, the CDR3 is TGTGCCAGCTCCCCGACAGGGCCACCTATTTATGGCTACACCTTC. The encoded protein is CASSPTGPPIYGYTF. The chain links TRBV18 to TRBJ1-2; 7 positions agree with TRBD1. The trim removed 6 bases at V and 5 bases at J, leaving 12 bases unmatched. CDR1 KGHSH and CDR2 LQKENI come from the germline V gene. This CDR3 has 15 amino acids.

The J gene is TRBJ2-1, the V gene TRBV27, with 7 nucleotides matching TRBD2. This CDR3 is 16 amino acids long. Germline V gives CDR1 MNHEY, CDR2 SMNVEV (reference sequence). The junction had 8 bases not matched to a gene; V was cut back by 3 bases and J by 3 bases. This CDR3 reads CASSLASGIFYNEQFF. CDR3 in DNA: TGTGCCAGCAGTTTGGCTAGCGGAATTTTCTACAATGAGCAGTTCTTC.

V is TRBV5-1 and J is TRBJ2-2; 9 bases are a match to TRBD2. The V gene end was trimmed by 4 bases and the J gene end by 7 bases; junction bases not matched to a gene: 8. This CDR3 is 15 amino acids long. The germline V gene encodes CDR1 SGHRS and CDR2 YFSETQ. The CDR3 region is CASSTTSGSGGELFF. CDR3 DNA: TGCGCCAGCAGCACGACTAGCGGCTCCGGCGGGGAGCTGTTTTTT.

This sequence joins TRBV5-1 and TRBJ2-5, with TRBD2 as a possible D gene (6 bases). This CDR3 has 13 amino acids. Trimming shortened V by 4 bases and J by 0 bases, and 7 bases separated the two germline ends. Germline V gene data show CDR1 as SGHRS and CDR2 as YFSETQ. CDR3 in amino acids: CASSRENQETQYF. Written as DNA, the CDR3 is TGCGCCAGCAGCCGGGAGAACCAAGAGACCCAGTACTTC.

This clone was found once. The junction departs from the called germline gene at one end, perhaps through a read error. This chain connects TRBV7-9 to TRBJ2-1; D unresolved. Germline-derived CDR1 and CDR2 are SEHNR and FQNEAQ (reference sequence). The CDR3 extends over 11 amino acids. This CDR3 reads CSSSLSEEQFF. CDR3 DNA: TGTTCCAGCAGCTTATCGGAGGAGCAGTTCTTC.

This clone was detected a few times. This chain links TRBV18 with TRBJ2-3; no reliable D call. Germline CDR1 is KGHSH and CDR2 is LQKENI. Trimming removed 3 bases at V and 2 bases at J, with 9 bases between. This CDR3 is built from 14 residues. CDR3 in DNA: TGTGCCAGCTCACCCTCCTCCCCCACAGATACGCAGTATTTT. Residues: CASSPSSPTDTQYF.